Following are 27 T cell receptor beta chains from one sample sequenced in a study of regulatory T cells in long-lasting Graves disease. The time point is: newly diagnosed GD, antithyroid drugs for less than 3 months. From PBMCs, RNA was extracted and then used to make the TCR library. Relying on iRepertoire HTBI primers and Arm-PCR of CDR3 regions, the team built TCR beta libraries. One entry per CDR3 protein, called by TCRdb with MiXCR from the multiplex PCR reads. The table has approximately 230,000 distinct CDR3 sequences, around 16% seen once; the top ten hold around 20%. The specimen was peripheral blood mononuclear cells (PBMCs), collected at new diagnosis, from a patient treated with antithyroid drugs. These receptors all come from a female donor with Graves disease.

This clonotype has only a few counts. The genes are TRBV14 and TRBJ1-1; TRBD1 might be the D (5 bases). Trimming took 4 bases from V and 1 from J, leaving 19 bases between them. Per germline, CDR1 SGHDN and CDR2 FVKESK. CDR3 length: 17 amino acids. CDR3: CASSPRTSLTPNTEAFF. The CDR3 DNA follows: TGTGCCAGCAGCCCTAGGACAAGTCTTACCCCGAACACTGAAGCTTTCTTT.

V and J are TRBV5-1 and TRBJ2-2; the D is unclear. Deletions cut 5 bases from V and 0 bases from J, with 14 bases between. Germline V gene sequence: CDR1 SGHRS, CDR2 YFSETQ. This CDR3 comprises 16 residues. Here the CDR3 reads CASSSAPGANTGELFF. DNA for the CDR3: TGCGCCAGCAGTTCAGCGCCTGGCGCGAACACCGGGGAGCTGTTTTTT.

Concerning this clonotype: Since a much larger clone is just one base distant, this may be a read error. This rearrangement joins TRBV12-3 or TRBV12-4 to TRBJ1-5; D remains ambiguous. This CDR3 region has 12 residues. Trimming shortened V by 5 bases and J by 5 bases, and 7 bases separated the two germline ends. CDR3 sequence: CASSESDQPQHF. The CDR3 coding sequence is TGTGCCAGCAGTGAGTCGGATCAGCCCCAGCATTTT.

This clonotype came up many times. This chain links TRBV29-1 with TRBJ2-7; 8 bases match TRBD1. Per the germline V gene, CDR1 is SQVTM and CDR2 is ANQGSEA. J was trimmed by 5 bases and V by 4 bases; bases with no gene match: 4. The CDR3 spans 12 residues. CDR3 residues: CSVGTGRHEQYF. In nucleotides, the CDR3 is TGCAGCGTTGGGACAGGGAGACACGAGCAGTACTTC.

This clonotype was counted ten times or more. The J gene is TRBJ2-7, the V gene TRBV27; 8 bases agree with TRBD1. Per the germline V gene, CDR1 is MNHEY and CDR2 is SMNVEV (reference sequence). The CDR3 runs 16 residues. With 5 bases clipped from V and 0 bases from J, the junction kept 9 bases outside the gene matches. Written as DNA, the CDR3 is TGTGCCAGCAGTCCGTATACAGGGGGTGGCTCCTACGAGCAGTACTTC. This sequence encodes CASSPYTGGGSYEQYF.

V usage is TRBV20-1 and J usage is TRBJ2-2; the D gene is possibly TRBD2 (6 bases). Germline assignment: CDR1 DFQATT and CDR2 SNEGSKA (reference sequence). This CDR3 is 15 amino acids long. Trimming shortened V by 0 bases and J by 2 bases, and 10 bases separated the two germline ends. CDR3 in DNA: TGCAGTGCTAGAGAGGGGGGAGGAAACACCGGGGAGCTGTTTTTT. Encoded protein: CSAREGGGNTGELFF.

In this sample, this clonotype turned up many times. The J gene is TRBJ1-3, the V gene TRBV28; TRBD1 agrees at 10 bases. V was pared by 6 bases and J by 1 base, with 6 bases of the junction left unmatched. The V gene's germline CDR1 is MDHEN and CDR2 SYDVKM. There are 16 residues in the CDR3. CDR3 sequence (DNA): TGTGCCAGCAGGGACGGACAGGGGGGATCTGGAAACACCATATATTTT. As protein: CASRDGQGGSGNTIYF. The full variable domain, rest sourced from reference TRBV28 and TRBJ1-3, is DVKVTQSSRYLVKRTGEKVFLECVQDMDHENMFWYRQDPGLGLRLIYFSYDVKMKEKGDIPEGYSVSREKKERFSLILESASTNQTSMYLCASRDGQGGSGNTIYFGEGSWLTVV.

This clonotype was observed many times. The chain couples TRBV20-1 to TRBJ2-7; 7 nucleotides align to TRBD1. The CDR3 length is 13 residues. Trimming removed 1 base from V and 8 bases from J; junction bases left unmatched: 8. The germline CDR1 and CDR2 sequences are DFQATT and SNEGSKA (reference sequence). This CDR3 is CSARVGSRGKQYF. The DNA for the CDR3 is TGCAGTGCTAGAGTAGGTTCCAGGGGGAAGCAGTACTTC.

This clonotype was seen repeatedly, ten times or more. The chain has TRBV2 and TRBJ2-1, with D possibly TRBD1 on 6 matching bases. Germline V gene lookup returns CDR1 SNHLY and CDR2 FYNNEI. V was cut by 4 bases and J by 0 bases, with 10 bases left in between. This CDR3 is built from 15 residues. Here the CDR3 reads CASSGQDSSYNEQFF. In DNA, the CDR3 is TGTGCCAGCAGTGGACAGGATAGCTCCTACAATGAGCAGTTCTTC.

This clonotype was counted ten times or more. This chain uses TRBV11-2 with TRBJ2-5, with 7 bases aligning to TRBD2. Germline CDR1 SGHAT, CDR2 FQNNGV. Trimming removed 5 bases from V and 5 bases from J; junction bases left unmatched: 8. This CDR3 spans 14 amino acids. CDR3 in DNA: TGTGCCAGCAGCCCAAAAGCGGGATTCGAGACCCAGTACTTC. It codes for CASSPKAGFETQYF.

CDR3: CASRNRREQDTQYF. Here the CDR3 DNA reads TGTGCCAGCAGAAACAGGCGGGAGCAAGATACGCAGTATTTT. The chain recombines TRBV6-2 or TRBV6-3 with TRBJ2-3; 7 positions match TRBD2. V lost 6 bases, J lost 5 bases, and 8 bases stayed unmatched. The CDR3 loop spans 14 amino acids. Germline CDR1 reads MNHEY; CDR2 reads SVGEGT.

This clonotype has ten or more counts. The chain employs TRBV5-6 and TRBJ2-7, with TRBD2 as a possible D gene (5 bases). Germline V gene lookup returns CDR1 SGHDT and CDR2 YYEEEE. The CDR3 runs to 13 residues. The ends were cut back, 4 bases at V and 3 bases at J, with 11 bases in the middle. DNA of the CDR3: TGTGCCAGCAGCGGGGTAGGGAGCTACGAGCAGTACTTC. Protein: CASSGVGSYEQYF.

The chain combines TRBV3-1 with TRBJ2-2; D is perhaps TRBD1 or TRBD2 (7 bases each). The CDR3 runs to 17 residues. CDR1 and CDR2 (germline): LGHDT, YNNKEL (reference sequence). V lost 1 base and J 5 bases, leaving 17 bases between the germline ends. The CDR3 loop is CASSQVPRGGWTGELFF. The DNA of the CDR3 is TGTGCCAGCAGCCAAGTCCCCAGGGGGGGATGGACCGGGGAGCTGTTTTTT.

About this clonotype: This may come from a read error, since a much larger clone is one base off. V and J are TRBV18 and TRBJ2-1, with no clear D. The CDR3 consists of 13 residues. CDR1 and CDR2 (germline): KGHSH, LQKENI. In DNA form, the CDR3 reads TGTGCCAGCCCACCAGAGTCGGGCAATGAGCAGTTCTTC. It translates to CASPPESGNEQFF.

As for this clonotype: A read error may explain this, as a much larger clone is one base away. The V and J genes are TRBV7-8 and TRBJ2-5; TRBD2 is a possible D gene (5 bases). The DNA end is more similar to TRBJ2-1, so the J call may be wrong. The germline V gene has CDR1 SGHVS and CDR2 FQNEAQ. The CDR3 length is 13 residues. The CDR3 DNA sequence: TGTGCCAGCAGCTTAGGGGGAGCCCCCTTCCAGTTCTTC. Translated, it gives CASSLGGAPFQFF.

About this clonotype itself: A much larger clonotype is one base distant, so this may be a read error. The chain employs TRBV6-2 or TRBV6-3 and TRBJ2-7; D remains ambiguous. This CDR3 comprises 15 residues. CDR1 is MNHEY and CDR2 is SVGEGT in the germline V gene. V gave up 5 bases and J gave up 2 bases, with 16 bases separating them. CDR3 in amino acids: CASSNAAESPYEQYF. For the CDR3, the DNA is TGTGCCAGCAGTAATGCCGCTGAAAGCCCCTACGAGCAGTACTTC.

In this sample, this clonotype turned up many times. The rearrangement joins TRBV27 to TRBJ1-1; tentatively, D is TRBD1 (5 bases). This CDR3 region has 13 residues. Germline loops: CDR1 MNHEY, CDR2 SMNVEV (reference sequence). V lost 7 bases and J 3 bases, leaving 12 bases between the germline ends. The CDR3 coding sequence is TGTGCCAGCAAAGTAAGGGGTTACACTGAAGCTTTCTTT. Its translation: CASKVRGYTEAFF.

This clonotype was recorded at least ten times. J is TRBJ2-1 and V is TRBV20-1, with a weak D call TRBD2 (5 bases). V lost 3 bases to trimming and J lost 8 bases, with 11 bases between them. In germline, CDR1 is DFQATT, CDR2 SNEGSKA (reference sequence). This CDR3 has 12 residues. CDR3 DNA: TGCAGTGCTAGCGGGGATTGGGATGAGCAGTTCTTC. It translates to CSASGDWDEQFF.

This clonotype was observed at least ten times. V usage is TRBV6-1 and J usage is TRBJ2-1, with 11 bases lining up with TRBD2. The CDR3 has 16 residues. Germline assignment: CDR1 MNHNS and CDR2 SASEGT. V dropped 6 bases and J dropped 4; count of bases not matched to a gene: 8. The CDR3 spells CASRIFGTSGYNEQFF. The CDR3, as DNA: TGTGCCAGCAGAATCTTCGGGACTAGCGGATACAATGAGCAGTTCTTC.

This clonotype was observed a handful of times. V usage is TRBV7-3 and J usage is TRBJ2-1, with D possibly being TRBD1 (5 bases). The length of the CDR3 is 13 residues. The V end lost 5 bases, the J end lost 12 bases, and 17 bases lay between the germline ends. The germline V gene encodes CDR1 SGHTA and CDR2 FQGTGA. Written as DNA, the CDR3 is TGTGCCAGCAGCCAGAGTAGGGGATCTGTGCAGTTCTTC. It translates to CASSQSRGSVQFF. The complete variable domain, with remaining parts taken from reference TRBV7-3 and TRBJ2-1, reads GAGVSQTPSNKVTEKGKYVELRCDPISGHTALYWYRQSLGQGPEFLIYFQGTGAADDSGLPNDRFFAVRPEGSVSTLKIQRTERGDSAVYLCASSQSRGSVQFFGPGTRLTVL.

This clonotype was picked up many times. J is TRBJ1-4 and V is TRBV3-1, with D perhaps matching TRBD1 (5 bases). The germline V gene encodes CDR1 LGHDT and CDR2 YNNKEL (reference sequence). The CDR3 extends over 14 amino acids. Trimming shortened V by 3 bases and J by 8 bases, and 13 bases separated the two germline ends. CDR3 amino acids: CASSHRQKGEKLFF. CDR3 in DNA: TGTGCCAGCAGCCATCGACAGAAAGGGGAAAAACTGTTTTTT.

This clonotype showed up just a few times. The chain recombines TRBV7-9 with TRBJ1-4; D remains ambiguous. V was cut by 7 bases and J by 3 bases, with 18 bases left in between. This CDR3 has 16 amino acids. Germline V lookup: CDR1 SEHNR, CDR2 FQNEAQ (reference sequence). The CDR3: CASTSPGSRANEKLFF. The CDR3 DNA follows: TGTGCCAGCACCTCCCCGGGGTCGAGAGCTAATGAAAAACTGTTTTTT.

At least ten counts were recorded for this clonotype. The chain has TRBV20-1 and TRBJ2-1, with a weak D call TRBD1 (6 bases). Germline assignment: CDR1 DFQATT and CDR2 SNEGSKA (reference sequence). The CDR3 extends over 15 amino acids. V was pared by 1 base and J by 5 bases, with 15 bases between. CDR3 sequence reads: CSARGSGQGDNEQFF. CDR3 nucleotide sequence: TGCAGTGCTAGAGGGTCGGGACAAGGCGACAATGAGCAGTTCTTC.

The table lists this clonotype with many counts. The V gene is TRBV28, the J gene TRBJ2-3, with D maybe TRBD1 (6 bases). Germline CDR1 MDHEN, CDR2 SYDVKM. CDR3 length: 13 residues. V lost 3 bases and J lost 9, with 13 bases in between. CDR3 sequence reads: CASSLIGGGTQYF. As DNA, the CDR3 is TGTGCCAGCAGTTTGATCGGTGGGGGCACGCAGTATTTT.

This clonotype was seen ten or more times. This rearrangement joins TRBV3-1 to TRBJ2-1, with D hard to call. With the DNA end fitting TRBJ2-5 better, the J assignment may be wrong. Germline values: CDR1 LGHDT, CDR2 YNNKEL (reference sequence). CDR3 size: 14 residues. CDR3 sequence reads: CASSQDGGEETQYF. The DNA for the CDR3 is TGTGCCAGCAGCCAAGATGGCGGAGAAGAGACCCAGTACTTC.

At least ten counts were recorded for this clonotype. The CDR3 coding sequence is TGCGCCAGCAGCTTGGCTGAAGATGGCTACACCTTC. This codes for CASSLAEDGYTF. V gene TRBV5-1 combines with J gene TRBJ1-2, with D uncertain. Trimming removed 0 bases from V and 6 bases from J, with 6 bases in between. Germline-derived CDR1 and CDR2 are SGHRS and YFSETQ. This CDR3 region has 12 residues.

This clonotype was seen ten or more times. This chain uses TRBV28 with TRBJ1-5, with D tentatively TRBD1 (5 bases). V was cut by 7 bases and J by 4 bases, with 5 bases left in between. CDR1 MDHEN and CDR2 SYDVKM come from the germline V gene. The length of the CDR3 is 11 residues. The CDR3 region has the DNA TGTGCCAGCAAGGGGAATCAGCCCCAGCATTTT. Its translation is CASKGNQPQHF. The full variable domain, in which reference TRBV28 and TRBJ1-5 provide the parts outside the CDR3, is DVKVTQSSRYLVKRTGEKVFLECVQDMDHENMFWYRQDPGLGLRLIYFSYDVKMKEKGDIPEGYSVSREKKERFSLILESASTNQTSMYLCASKGNQPQHFGDGTRLSIL.